What follows are 24 T cell receptor beta chains derived from one specimen sequenced in a study of cytomegalovirus exposure and HLA in healthy donors. PCR involved 60 Vbeta and 13 Jbeta primers. Assay: immunoSEQ multiplex PCR; the TCRdb copy retains only in-frame clones and omits some. The sample holds around 150,000 clones, less than 90% seen once. Material: PBMCs. All receptors come from a young man in good health and CMV-seronegative.

This chain uses TRBV6-5 with TRBJ2-1; 11 positions agree with TRBD2. This CDR3 spans 15 amino acids. In germline, CDR1 is MNHEY, CDR2 SVGAGI. Trimming took 6 bases from V and 4 from J; bases not matched to a gene: 5. In nucleotides, the CDR3 is TGTGCCAGCAGGACTAGCGGGGCTTCGTACAATGAGCAGTTCTTC. Translation: CASRTSGASYNEQFF.

This chain connects TRBV28 to TRBJ1-1, with TRBD1 matching over 10 bases. Per the germline V gene, CDR1 is MDHEN and CDR2 is SYDVKM. The CDR3 consists of 14 residues. Trimming at V came to 2 bases and at J to 4 bases, leaving 1 base not matched to a gene. The CDR3 protein is CASSLGQGGTEAFF. In nucleotides, the CDR3 is TGTGCCAGCAGTTTAGGACAGGGGGGCACTGAAGCTTTCTTT.

The V gene is TRBV4-3, the J gene TRBJ2-7; 7 bases agree with TRBD2. V lost 0 bases and J lost 2; bases outside the gene matches: 7. The CDR3 length is 16 residues. Germline CDR1 reads LGHNA; CDR2 reads YSLEER. This CDR3 reads CASSQDEGLAAYEQYF. The CDR3 DNA is TGCGCCAGCAGCCAAGATGAAGGTCTAGCGGCCTACGAGCAGTACTTC.

The V gene is TRBV5-1, the J gene TRBJ2-3, with 7 bases lining up with TRBD1. The CDR3 consists of 16 residues. Germline CDR1 is SGHRS and CDR2 is YFSETQ. With 1 base clipped from V and 2 bases from J, the junction kept 7 bases outside the gene matches. The CDR3 protein is CASSLPPGGPTDTQYF. In DNA form, the CDR3 reads TGCGCCAGCAGCTTGCCCCCAGGGGGACCCACAGATACGCAGTATTTT.

The V gene is TRBV28, the J gene TRBJ1-6; the match to TRBD1 covers 8 bases. The length of the CDR3 is 18 residues. V gave up 6 bases and J gave up 5 bases; unmatched junction bases: 15. Germline V gene lookup returns CDR1 MDHEN and CDR2 SYDVKM. The CDR3 protein is CASSSGTGFPYHNSPLHF. For the CDR3, the DNA is TGTGCCAGCAGCTCCGGGACAGGCTTCCCCTATCATAATTCACCCCTCCACTTT.

This clone has just one count. Other DNA sequences of this sample code for an identical CDR3. CDR3 sequence reads: CSVESRTSGPYNEQFF. CDR3 nucleotide sequence: TGCAGCGTTGAAAGTCGGACTAGCGGCCCCTACAATGAGCAGTTCTTC. The gene calls are TRBV29-1 and TRBJ2-1; 10 bases line up with TRBD2. The CDR3 runs to 16 residues. V dropped 2 bases and J dropped 2; count of bases not matched to a gene: 6. The germline V gene has CDR1 SQVTM and CDR2 ANQGSEA.

The chain carries TRBV18 and TRBJ2-7, with TRBD2 matching over 16 bases. V lost 3 bases and J lost 7; bases outside the gene matches: 6. The germline gives CDR1 KGHSH, CDR2 LQKENI. This CDR3 is built from 16 residues. The CDR3 DNA follows: TGTGCCAGCTCACCCTCCGGGACTAGCGGGAGGGGAGAGCAGTACTTC. Translating gives CASSPSGTSGRGEQYF.

CDR3 protein: CASSGGGLYNEQFF. The CDR3 DNA sequence: TGTGCCAGCAGTGGGGGGGGCCTATACAATGAGCAGTTCTTC. The chain joins TRBV25-1 to TRBJ2-1; D is perhaps TRBD2 (7 bases). Trimming shortened V by 4 bases and J by 4 bases, and 11 bases separated the two germline ends. The CDR3 consists of 14 residues. The germline gives CDR1 MGHDK, CDR2 SYGVNS.

This clone has at least ten counts. The genes are TRBV28 and TRBJ2-1, with 8 bases matching TRBD1. The CDR3 has 16 residues. Looked up from germline, CDR1 is MDHEN and CDR2 is SYDVKM. V was pared by 5 bases and J by 4 bases, with 10 bases of the junction left unmatched. Written as DNA, the CDR3 is TGTGCCAGCAGTCCAGGGGGACAGGAATTATACAATGAGCAGTTCTTC. Its translation is CASSPGGQELYNEQFF. The full variable domain, completed using reference TRBV28 and TRBJ2-1, is DVKVTQSSRYLVKRTGEKVFLECVQDMDHENMFWYRQDPGLGLRLIYFSYDVKMKEKGDIPEGYSVSREKKERFSLILESASTNQTSMYLCASSPGGQELYNEQFFGPGTRLTVL.

On this clone itself: One junction end disagrees with the germline gene, perhaps due to a read error. The V call is TRBV7-9, the J call TRBJ2-7, with 7 bases matching TRBD1. Germline V gene sequence: CDR1 SEHNR, CDR2 FQNEAQ (reference sequence). The CDR3 length is 13 residues. The CDR3 DNA follows: TGTTCCAGCAGCCCCTCAGGGGGCTACGAGCAGTACTTC. Translating gives CSSSPSGGYEQYF.

The chain carries TRBV18 and TRBJ1-4; no definite D call. Germline V CDR1 and CDR2: KGHSH, LQKENI. There are 15 residues in the CDR3. Between the trimmed V and J ends, which lost 0 bases and 2 bases, there was a span of 7 bases. In DNA form, the CDR3 reads TGTGCCAGCTCACCACCCATGCGGACTAATGAAAAACTGTTTTTT. Translation: CASSPPMRTNEKLFF.

This rearrangement joins TRBV7-9 to TRBJ2-2; TRBD2 might be the D (6 bases). Between the trimmed V and J ends, which lost 3 bases and 4 bases, there was a span of 12 bases. Per the germline V gene, CDR1 is SEHNR and CDR2 is FQNEAQ (reference sequence). The CDR3 consists of 15 residues. CDR3 sequence reads: CASSFGAGSTGELFF. Here the CDR3 DNA reads TGTGCCAGCAGCTTTGGGGCGGGGTCCACCGGGGAGCTGTTTTTT. Supplemented by reference TRBV7-9 and TRBJ2-2, the full variable domain reads DTGVSQNPRHKITKRGQNVTFRCDPISEHNRLYWYRQTLGQGPEFLTYFQNEAQLEKSRLLSDRFSAERPKGSFSTLEIQRTEQGDSAMYLCASSFGAGSTGELFFGEGSRLTVL.

The chain carries TRBV18 and TRBJ1-2, with 8 bases that match TRBD1. J was trimmed by 4 bases and V by 8 bases; bases with no gene match: 21. This CDR3 is built from 18 residues. The germline V gene has CDR1 KGHSH and CDR2 LQKENI. The CDR3 DNA reads as TGTGCCAGCCCCAAATCCTCAGGACAGGGAGATTTGGGCTATGGCTACACCTTC. As protein: CASPKSSGQGDLGYGYTF.

The rearrangement links TRBV9 to TRBJ2-1, with TRBD2 as a possible D gene (6 bases). Trimming took off 4 bases at V and 12 bases at J, with 20 bases between the two ends. The germline V gene has CDR1 SGDLS and CDR2 YYNGEE. The CDR3 covers 14 residues. CDR3 coding DNA: TGTGCCAGCAGCCCCCGCGTGGGAGGAACGGTGCAGTTCTTC. It encodes CASSPRVGGTVQFF.

DNA of the CDR3: TGTGCCAGCGGCCAGGTGGGCTACACCTTC. This codes for CASGQVGYTF. This chain joins TRBV7-2 and TRBJ1-2; D call uncertain. V dropped 8 bases and J dropped 8 bases, with 9 bases sitting between them. CDR3 length: 10 amino acids. Germline CDR1 reads SGHTA; CDR2 reads FQGNSA. Based on the CDR3 plus reference TRBV7-2 and TRBJ1-2, the full variable domain is GAGVSQSPSNKVTEKGKDVELRCDPISGHTALYWYRQSLGQGLEFLIYFQGNSAPDKSGLPSDRFSAERTGGSVSTLTIQRTQQEDSAVYLCASGQVGYTFGSGTRLTVV.

The chain employs TRBV4-1 and TRBJ2-5; 10 positions agree with TRBD1. The end of the DNA aligns better with TRBJ2-7, so the J call may be wrong. Germline V CDR1 and CDR2: MGHRA, YSYEKL. The CDR3 is 16 amino acids. CDR3 coding DNA: TGCGCCAGCAGCCATCTCGGGGGACAGGGGACGTACGAGCAGTACTTC. Its translation: CASSHLGGQGTYEQYF.

The CDR3 sequence is CATSRVADNQPQHF. The CDR3 DNA reads as TGTGCCACCAGCAGAGTGGCGGACAATCAGCCCCAGCATTTT. The rearrangement joins TRBV15 to TRBJ1-5, with D hard to call. Deletions cut 1 base from V and 3 bases from J, with 7 bases between. Germline loops: CDR1 LNHNV, CDR2 YYDKDF (reference sequence). This CDR3 contains 14 residues.

The J gene is TRBJ2-7, the V gene TRBV6-5, with TRBD1 identical over 7 bases. Germline-derived CDR1 and CDR2 are MNHEY and SVGAGI. The CDR3 covers 12 residues. V was pared by 6 bases and J by 4 bases, with 3 bases of the junction left unmatched. The CDR3 region is CASRDRAYEQYF. The CDR3 coding sequence is TGTGCCAGCAGAGACAGGGCGTACGAGCAGTACTTC.

The V gene is TRBV5-4, the J gene TRBJ1-2; the D gene is possibly TRBD1 (5 bases). Per germline, CDR1 SGHNT and CDR2 YYREEE (reference sequence). V lost 1 base to trimming and J lost 8 bases, with 15 bases between them. This CDR3 is 14 amino acids long. CDR3 protein: CASSLSLEGFGYTF. CDR3 DNA: TGTGCCAGCAGCTTGTCCCTGGAGGGGTTCGGCTACACCTTC.

To note about this clone: At one end the junction does not follow the germline gene, possibly because of a read error. This CDR3 is also generated by other DNA sequences in the sample. V usage is TRBV9 and J usage is TRBJ1-4, with 8 bases lining up with TRBD1. The germline gives CDR1 SGDLS, CDR2 YYNGEE. CDR3 length: 16 residues. As DNA, the CDR3 is TGTGCCAGTAGCGTGGGGGGAGGGACAGGAGATGAAAAACTGTTTTTT. It specifies CASSVGGGTGDEKLFF. The entire variable domain, with the rest obtained from reference TRBV9 and TRBJ1-4, is as follows: DSGVTQTPKHLITATGQRVTLRCSPRSGDLSVYWYQQSLDQGLQFLIQYYNGEERAKGNILERFSAQQFPDLHSELNLSSLELGDSALYFCASSVGGGTGDEKLFFGSGTQLSVL.

The gene calls are TRBV19 and TRBJ1-3; D is possibly TRBD1 (5 bases). CDR1 and CDR2 from the germline V gene are LNHDA and SQIVND (reference sequence). V was cut by 7 bases and J by 0 bases, with 10 bases left in between. CDR3 length: 14 amino acids. CDR3 protein: CASTKGFSGNTIYF. For the CDR3, the DNA is TGTGCCAGTACTAAGGGGTTCTCTGGAAACACCATATATTTT.

This clone has a handful of counts. The chain has TRBV5-8 and TRBJ1-2, with D uncertain. CDR3 length: 14 residues. Germline lookup yields CDR1 SGHTS and CDR2 YDEGEE. V lost 3 bases and J lost 6, with 15 bases in between. As DNA, the CDR3 is TGTGCCAGCAGCTCGGGAAGAACGGTCCATGGCTACACCTTC. This translates into CASSSGRTVHGYTF.

This sequence joins TRBV28 and TRBJ1-5; D perhaps matches TRBD1 (6 bases). This CDR3 region has 14 residues. Between the trimmed V and J ends, which lost 5 bases and 7 bases, there was a span of 15 bases. Looked up from germline, CDR1 is MDHEN and CDR2 is SYDVKM. The CDR3 is CASSPLTTGQPQHF. As DNA, the CDR3 is TGTGCCAGCAGTCCACTAACTACAGGGCAGCCCCAGCATTTT.

The gene calls are TRBV6-5 and TRBJ2-7; TRBD1 might be the D (5 bases). The germline CDR1 and CDR2 sequences are MNHEY and SVGAGI. This CDR3 contains 14 residues. V was shortened by 6 bases and J by 2 bases, with 14 bases between the two germline ends. CDR3 DNA: TGTGCCAGCAGCCGCGACAGAATGACCTACGAGCAGTACTTC. The encoded protein is CASSRDRMTYEQYF.